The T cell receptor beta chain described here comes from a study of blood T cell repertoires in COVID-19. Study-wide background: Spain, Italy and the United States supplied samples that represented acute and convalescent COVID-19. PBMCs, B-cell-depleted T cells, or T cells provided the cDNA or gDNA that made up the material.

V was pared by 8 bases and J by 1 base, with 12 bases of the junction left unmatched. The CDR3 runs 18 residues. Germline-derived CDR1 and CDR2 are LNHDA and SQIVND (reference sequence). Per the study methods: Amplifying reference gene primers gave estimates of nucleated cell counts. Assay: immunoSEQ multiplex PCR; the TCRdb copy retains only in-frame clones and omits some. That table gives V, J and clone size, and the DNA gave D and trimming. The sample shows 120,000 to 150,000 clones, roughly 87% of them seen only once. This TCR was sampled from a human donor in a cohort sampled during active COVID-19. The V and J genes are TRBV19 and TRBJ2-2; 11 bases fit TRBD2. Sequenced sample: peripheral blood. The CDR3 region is CASENWLAGGLNTGELFF. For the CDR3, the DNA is TGTGCCAGTGAAAATTGGCTAGCGGGGGGTTTGAACACCGGGGAGCTGTTTTTT.